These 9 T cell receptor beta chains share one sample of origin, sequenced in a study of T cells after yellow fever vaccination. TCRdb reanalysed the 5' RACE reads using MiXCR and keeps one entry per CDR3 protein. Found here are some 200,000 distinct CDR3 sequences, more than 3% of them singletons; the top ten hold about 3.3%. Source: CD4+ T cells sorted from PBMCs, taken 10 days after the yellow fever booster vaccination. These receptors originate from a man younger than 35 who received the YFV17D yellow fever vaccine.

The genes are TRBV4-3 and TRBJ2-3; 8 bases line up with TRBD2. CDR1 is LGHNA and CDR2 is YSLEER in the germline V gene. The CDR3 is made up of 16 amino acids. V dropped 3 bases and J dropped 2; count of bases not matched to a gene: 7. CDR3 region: CASSQLAGGLTDTQYF. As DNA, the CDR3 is TGCGCCAGCAGCCAGCTGGCGGGGGGCCTCACAGATACGCAGTATTTT.

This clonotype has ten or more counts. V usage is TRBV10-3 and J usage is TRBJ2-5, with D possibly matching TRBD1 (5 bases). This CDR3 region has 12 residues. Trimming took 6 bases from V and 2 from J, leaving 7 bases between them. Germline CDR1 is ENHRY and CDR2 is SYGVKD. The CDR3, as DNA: TGTGCCATCAGGGACAAACAAGAGACCCAGTACTTC. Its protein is CAIRDKQETQYF.

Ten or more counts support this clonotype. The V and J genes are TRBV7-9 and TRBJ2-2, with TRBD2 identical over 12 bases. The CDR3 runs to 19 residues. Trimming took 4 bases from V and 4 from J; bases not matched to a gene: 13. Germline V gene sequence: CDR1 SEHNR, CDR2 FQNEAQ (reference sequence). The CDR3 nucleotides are TGTGCCAGCAGCTCCGGACTAGCGGGGACGACCTCTCGCACCGGGGAGCTGTTTTTT. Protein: CASSSGLAGTTSRTGELFF.

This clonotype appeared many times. The CDR3 loop is CASSLASGGSETQYF. Written as DNA, the CDR3 is TGTGCCAGCAGCTTGGCAAGTGGGGGGTCGGAGACCCAGTACTTC. The V gene is TRBV5-4, the J gene TRBJ2-5; tentatively, D is TRBD2 (6 bases). Trimming took 0 bases from V and 5 from J, leaving 14 bases between them. CDR1 is SGHNT, CDR2 YYREEE, per germline (reference sequence). The CDR3 spans 15 residues.

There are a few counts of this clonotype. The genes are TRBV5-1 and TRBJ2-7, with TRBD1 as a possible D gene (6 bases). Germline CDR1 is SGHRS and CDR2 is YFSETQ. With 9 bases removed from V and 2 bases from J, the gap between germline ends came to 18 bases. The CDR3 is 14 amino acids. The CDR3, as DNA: TGCGCCACCCCCCGGGCCCCAGGGGCCTACGAGCAGTACGTC. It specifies CATPRAPGAYEQYV.

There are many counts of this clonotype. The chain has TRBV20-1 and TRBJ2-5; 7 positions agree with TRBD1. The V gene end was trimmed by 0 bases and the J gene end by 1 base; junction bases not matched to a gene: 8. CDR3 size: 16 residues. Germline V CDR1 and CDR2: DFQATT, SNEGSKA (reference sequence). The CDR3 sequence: CSARDEKGAFQETQYF. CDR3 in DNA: TGCAGTGCTAGAGATGAGAAGGGGGCTTTCCAAGAGACCCAGTACTTC.

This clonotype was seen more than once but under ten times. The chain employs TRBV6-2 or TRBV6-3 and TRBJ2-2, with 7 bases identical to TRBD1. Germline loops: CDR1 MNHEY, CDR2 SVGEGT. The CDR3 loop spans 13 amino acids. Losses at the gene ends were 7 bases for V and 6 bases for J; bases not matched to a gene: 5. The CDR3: CASTGQVAGELFF. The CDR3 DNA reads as TGTGCCAGCACCGGACAGGTGGCCGGGGAGCTGTTTTTT.

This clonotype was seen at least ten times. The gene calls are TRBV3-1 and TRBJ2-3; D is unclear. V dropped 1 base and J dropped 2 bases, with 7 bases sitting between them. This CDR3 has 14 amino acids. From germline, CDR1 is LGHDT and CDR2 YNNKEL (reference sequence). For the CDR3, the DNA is TGTGCCAGCAGCCAAGGGCCAACCACAGATACGCAGTATTTT. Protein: CASSQGPTTDTQYF.

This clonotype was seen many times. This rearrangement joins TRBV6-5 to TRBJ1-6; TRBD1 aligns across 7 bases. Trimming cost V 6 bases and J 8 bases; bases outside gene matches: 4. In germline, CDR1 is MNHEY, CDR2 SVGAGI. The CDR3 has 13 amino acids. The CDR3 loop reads CASSVQGYSPLHF. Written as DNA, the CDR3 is TGTGCCAGCAGCGTACAGGGGTATTCACCCCTCCACTTT.